The next 12 T cell receptor beta chains were all read from a single sample in a study of T cell responses to AZD1222 COVID-19 vaccine. Produced via immunoSEQ multiplex PCR; TCRdb's table is partial and in-frame only. The sample lists approximately 180,000 clones; approximately 86% were seen once. Sequencing was performed on peripheral blood, taken on day 0 of AZD1222 vaccination. The source is an adult in good health.

The chain joins TRBV7-9 to TRBJ1-2; tentative D call: TRBD1 (5 bases). Looked up from germline, CDR1 is SEHNR and CDR2 is FQNEAQ (reference sequence). The CDR3 runs to 14 residues. Deletions cut 2 bases from V and 5 bases from J, with 12 bases between. For the CDR3, the DNA is TGTGCCAGCAGCTTAACGCAGGGCCGGTATGGCTACACCTTC. It is translated as CASSLTQGRYGYTF.

This chain joins TRBV28 and TRBJ1-1; possible D gene TRBD1, 6 bases. The germline V and J ends were trimmed by 8 bases and 3 bases, with 19 bases remaining between them. CDR1 and CDR2 (germline): MDHEN, SYDVKM. The CDR3 runs to 15 residues. In DNA form, the CDR3 reads TGTGCCAGCTACCCGGGGGGGGCGCAGGACACTGAAGCTTTCTTT. Translating gives CASYPGGAQDTEAFF.

The chain has TRBV28 and TRBJ2-7; 12 bases are shared with TRBD1. After removal of 8 bases from V and 3 bases from J, the junction contained 11 bases not matched to a gene. CDR3 length: 16 amino acids. Germline V gene sequence: CDR1 MDHEN, CDR2 SYDVKM. This CDR3 is CASVFGRDRGLYEQYF. In DNA form, the CDR3 reads TGTGCCAGCGTATTCGGCCGGGACAGGGGGCTCTACGAGCAGTACTTC.

The chain uses TRBV7-2 and TRBJ2-5; 9 bases fit TRBD2. Germline V CDR1 and CDR2: SGHTA, FQGNSA. V shed 2 bases and J 1 base; nucleotides not matched to a gene: 14. This CDR3 has 19 residues. The CDR3 spells CASSLFRGTVTSGQETQYF. The CDR3, as DNA: TGTGCCAGCAGCTTATTTAGGGGCACCGTGACTAGCGGCCAAGAGACCCAGTACTTC.

The chain joins TRBV27 to TRBJ2-5, with D possibly being TRBD1 (6 bases). Germline V lookup: CDR1 MNHEY, CDR2 SMNVEV (reference sequence). This CDR3 spans 12 amino acids. Trimming cost V 5 bases and J 5 bases, with 9 bases left between them. CDR3 in DNA: TGTGCCAGCAGTCTTACAGGGGAGACCCAGTACTTC. This translates into CASSLTGETQYF.

This clone is a singleton in its sample. The rearrangement links TRBV5-1 to TRBJ1-1; no reliable D call. This CDR3 region has 16 residues. From germline, CDR1 is SGHRS and CDR2 YFSETQ. Deletions cut 1 base from V and 0 bases from J, with 13 bases between. The CDR3: CASSLIQSFMNTEAFF. The CDR3 nucleotides are TGCGCCAGCAGCTTGATCCAGAGCTTTATGAACACTGAAGCTTTCTTT.

The chain joins TRBV21-1 to TRBJ2-3; the table calls TRBD1, which could not be checked here. TRBV21-1 is marked as a pseudogene. The CDR3 extends over 19 amino acids. The CDR3 here is CASSKAYRDRVPRTDTQYF. CDR3 nucleotide sequence: TGTGCCAGCAGCAAAGCCTACCGGGACAGGGTCCCCCGCACAGATACGCAGTATTTT.

In DNA form, the CDR3 reads TGTGCCAGTAGCAGGGGTACATATGGCTACACCTTC. This gives the protein CASSRGTYGYTF. The genes are TRBV19 and TRBJ1-2; D possibly corresponds to TRBD1 (6 bases). V dropped 6 bases and J dropped 5 bases, with 10 bases sitting between them. Germline CDR1 LNHDA, CDR2 SQIVND (reference sequence). This CDR3 is built from 12 residues.

The chain has TRBV29-1 and TRBJ1-2, with 8 positions matching TRBD1. This CDR3 comprises 12 residues. CDR1 SQVTM and CDR2 ANQGSEA come from the germline V gene. With V trimmed by 6 bases and J by 5 bases, 5 bases remained unmatched. The chain's CDR3 is CSVADRAYGYTF. In DNA form, the CDR3 reads TGCAGCGTCGCGGACAGGGCTTATGGCTACACCTTC.

The chain is built from TRBV5-1 and TRBJ1-1, with a weak D call TRBD1 (5 bases). Between the trimmed V and J ends, which lost 4 bases and 2 bases, there was a span of 12 bases. CDR3 length equals 14 residues. From germline, CDR1 is SGHRS and CDR2 YFSETQ. The CDR3 is CASSPDRYNTEAFF. CDR3 nucleotide sequence: TGCGCCAGCAGCCCAGACAGATATAACACTGAAGCTTTCTTT. The full variable domain, its missing parts supplied by reference TRBV5-1 and TRBJ1-1, is KAGVTQTPRYLIKTRGQQVTLSCSPISGHRSVSWYQQTPGQGLQFLFEYFSETQRNKGNFPGRFSGRQFSNSRSEMNVSTLELGDSALYLCASSPDRYNTEAFFGQGTRLTVV.

This sequence joins TRBV3-1 (or the pseudogene TRBV3-2) and TRBJ2-7, with D uncertain. V lost 4 bases and J lost 3, with 4 bases in between. This CDR3 has 11 amino acids. Germline CDR1 is LGHDT and CDR2 is YNNKEL (reference sequence). DNA for the CDR3: TGTGCCAGCAGCCGACTCTACGAGCAGTACTTC. Translated: CASSRLYEQYF.

The chain employs TRBV28 and TRBJ2-1; D gene ambiguous. V lost 3 bases and J 7 bases, leaving 10 bases between the germline ends. Germline V gene lookup returns CDR1 MDHEN and CDR2 SYDVKM. The length of the CDR3 is 13 residues. The CDR3 DNA follows: TGTGCCAGCAGTTTGGTCGCGACGAATGAGCAGTTCTTC. Its translation: CASSLVATNEQFF.